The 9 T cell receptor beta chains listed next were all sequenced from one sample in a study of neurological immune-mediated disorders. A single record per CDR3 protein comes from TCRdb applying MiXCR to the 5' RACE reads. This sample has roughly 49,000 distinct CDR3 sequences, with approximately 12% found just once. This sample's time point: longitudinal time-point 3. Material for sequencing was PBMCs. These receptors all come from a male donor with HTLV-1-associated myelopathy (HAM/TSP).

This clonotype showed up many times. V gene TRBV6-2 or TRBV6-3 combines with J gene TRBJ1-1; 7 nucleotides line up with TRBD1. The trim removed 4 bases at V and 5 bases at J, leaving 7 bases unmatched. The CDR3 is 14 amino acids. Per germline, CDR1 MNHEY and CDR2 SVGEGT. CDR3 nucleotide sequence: TGTGCCAGCAGTTCCCAGGGGGAGTGGACTGAAGCTTTCTTT. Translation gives CASSSQGEWTEAFF.

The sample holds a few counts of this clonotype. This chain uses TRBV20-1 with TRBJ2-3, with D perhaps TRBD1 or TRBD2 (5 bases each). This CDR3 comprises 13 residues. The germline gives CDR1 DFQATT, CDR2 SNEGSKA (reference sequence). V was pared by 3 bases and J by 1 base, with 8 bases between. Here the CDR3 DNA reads TGCAGTGCTAGTATGGGGGGCACAGATACGCAGTATTTT. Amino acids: CSASMGGTDTQYF.

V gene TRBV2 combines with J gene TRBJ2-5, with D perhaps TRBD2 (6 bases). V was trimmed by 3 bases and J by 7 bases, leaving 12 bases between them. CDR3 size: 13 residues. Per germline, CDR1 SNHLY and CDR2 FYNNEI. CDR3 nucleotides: TGTGCCAGCAGTGACTCGCGGCGGGGGACCCAGTACTTC. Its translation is CASSDSRRGTQYF.

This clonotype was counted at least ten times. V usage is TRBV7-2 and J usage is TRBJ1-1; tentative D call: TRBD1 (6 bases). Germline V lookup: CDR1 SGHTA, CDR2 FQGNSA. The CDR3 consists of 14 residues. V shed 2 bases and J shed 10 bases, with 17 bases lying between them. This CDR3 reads CASSLKGNSGAAFF. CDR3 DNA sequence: TGTGCCAGCAGCTTAAAGGGTAATTCGGGGGCAGCTTTCTTT.

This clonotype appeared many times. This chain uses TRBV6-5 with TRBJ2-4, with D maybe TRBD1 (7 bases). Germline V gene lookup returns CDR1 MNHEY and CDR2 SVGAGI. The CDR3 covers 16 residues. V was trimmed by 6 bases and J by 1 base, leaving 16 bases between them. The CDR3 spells CASREEGAVAKNIQYF. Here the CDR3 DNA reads TGTGCCAGCAGGGAGGAGGGGGCCGTGGCCAAAAACATTCAGTACTTC.

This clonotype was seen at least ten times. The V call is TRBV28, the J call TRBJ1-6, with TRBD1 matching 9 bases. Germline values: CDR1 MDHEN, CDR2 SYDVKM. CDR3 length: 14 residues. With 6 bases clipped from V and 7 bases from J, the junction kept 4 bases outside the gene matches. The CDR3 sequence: CASRPTGGNSPLHF. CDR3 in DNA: TGTGCCAGCAGGCCGACAGGGGGGAATTCACCCCTCCACTTT.

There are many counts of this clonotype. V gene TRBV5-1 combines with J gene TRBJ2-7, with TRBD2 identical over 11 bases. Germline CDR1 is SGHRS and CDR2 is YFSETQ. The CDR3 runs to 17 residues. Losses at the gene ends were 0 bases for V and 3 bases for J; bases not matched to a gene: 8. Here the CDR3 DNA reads TGCGCCAGCAGCTTGGCGGTGACTAGCGGGGCCAACTACGAGCAGTACTTC. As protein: CASSLAVTSGANYEQYF.

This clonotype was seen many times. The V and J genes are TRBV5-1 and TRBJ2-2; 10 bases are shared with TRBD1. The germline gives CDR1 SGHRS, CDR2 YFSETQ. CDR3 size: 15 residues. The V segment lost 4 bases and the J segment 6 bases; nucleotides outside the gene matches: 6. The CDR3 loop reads CASSTGQGSSGELFF. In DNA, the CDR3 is TGCGCCAGCAGCACGGGACAGGGGTCCTCCGGGGAGCTGTTTTTT.

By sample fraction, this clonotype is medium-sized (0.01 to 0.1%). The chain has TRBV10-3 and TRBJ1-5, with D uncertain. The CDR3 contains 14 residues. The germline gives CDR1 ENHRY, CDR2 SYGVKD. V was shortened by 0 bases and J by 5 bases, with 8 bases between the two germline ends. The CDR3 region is CAISESLGDQPQHF. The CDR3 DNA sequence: TGTGCCATCAGTGAGTCTCTCGGGGATCAGCCCCAGCATTTT.